These 17 T cell receptor beta chains originate from one sample sequenced in a study of CD8+CD57+ T cells in acquired aplastic anemia. Genomic DNA was employed as the template in profiling TCR beta VDJ and CDR3. TCRdb reprocessed the reads via MiXCR and lists one record per CDR3 protein. Among about 270,000 distinct CDR3 sequences listed, around three fifths were seen once. The sequenced sample consisted of sorted CD4+, CD8+, or CD8+CD57+ T cells (not recorded which) from PBMCs. Receptors originate from a human donor with severe aplastic anemia or a healthy control (not recorded which).

CDR3 protein: CASSPGGREHYEQYF. As DNA, the CDR3 is TGTGCCAGCAGCCCTGGGGGCAGGGAACACTACGAGCAGTACTTC. This chain joins TRBV7-2 and TRBJ2-7; D might be TRBD1 (6 bases). Germline CDR1 and CDR2: SGHTA and FQGNSA. This CDR3 spans 15 amino acids. Between the trimmed V and J ends, which lost 5 bases and 3 bases, there was a span of 17 bases. The variable domain in full, completed from reference TRBV7-2 and TRBJ2-7, reads GAGVSQSPSNKVTEKGKDVELRCDPISGHTALYWYRQSLGQGLEFLIYFQGNSAPDKSGLPSDRFSAERTGGSVSTLTIQRTQQEDSAVYLCASSPGGREHYEQYFGPGTRLTVT.

This clonotype has a count of ten or more. The rearrangement uses TRBV20-1 and TRBJ2-2, with D uncertain. Germline lookup yields CDR1 DFQATT and CDR2 SNEGSKA (reference sequence). This CDR3 comprises 12 residues. V was cut by 4 bases and J by 0 bases, with 3 bases left in between. CDR3 sequence reads: CSANTNTGELFF. CDR3 nucleotides: TGCAGTGCTAATACGAACACCGGGGAGCTGTTTTTT.

The rearrangement links TRBV7-3 to TRBJ2-2, with D unclear. This CDR3 contains 14 residues. CDR1 and CDR2 from the germline V gene are SGHTA and FQGTGA. The V end lost 3 bases, the J end lost 1 base, and 6 bases lay between the germline ends. The CDR3 DNA follows: TGTGCCAGCAGCTTGAGTGGGAACACCGGGGAGCTGTTTTTT. Encoded protein: CASSLSGNTGELFF.

The J gene is TRBJ2-7, the V gene TRBV5-1; the D call may be TRBD1 or TRBD2 (5 bases each). V dropped 2 bases and J dropped 0 bases, with 12 bases sitting between them. Germline-derived CDR1 and CDR2 are SGHRS and YFSETQ. This CDR3 has 15 amino acids. CDR3 in amino acids: CASSLGTVSSYEQYF. Written as DNA, the CDR3 is TGCGCCAGCAGCTTAGGGACGGTGAGCTCCTACGAGCAGTACTTC.

This clonotype was counted many times. The genes are TRBV3-1 and TRBJ1-4, with D possibly TRBD1 on 5 matching bases. The germline V and J ends were trimmed by 6 bases and 5 bases, with 13 bases remaining between them. Germline V gives CDR1 LGHDT, CDR2 YNNKEL (reference sequence). This CDR3 spans 14 amino acids. CDR3 sequence: CASRNGAGNEKLFF. CDR3 DNA sequence: TGTGCCAGCAGAAACGGGGCAGGGAATGAAAAACTGTTTTTT.

This clonotype was recorded only once. The V and J genes are TRBV14 and TRBJ1-2; D not resolved. Trimming shortened V by 3 bases and J by 0 bases, and 8 bases separated the two germline ends. There are 14 residues in the CDR3. Germline-derived CDR1 and CDR2 are SGHDN and FVKESK. CDR3 sequence (DNA): TGTGCCAGCAGCCACATAGAAGCTAACTATGGCTACACCTTC. Translation gives CASSHIEANYGYTF.

This clonotype has a single count. An end of the junction does not agree with germline; a read error may underlie this. Here the CDR3 reads CSASPRSSGSTIYF. In DNA form, the CDR3 reads TGCAGTGCTAGCCCGAGGAGCTCTGGAAGCACCATATATTTT. The chain joins TRBV20-1 to TRBJ1-3; D unresolved. This CDR3 is built from 14 residues. Per the germline V gene, CDR1 is DFQATT and CDR2 is SNEGSKA (reference sequence).

This clonotype was counted at least ten times. The chain joins TRBV7-8 to TRBJ1-3, with D unresolved. Trimming shortened V by 2 bases and J by 0 bases, and 17 bases separated the two germline ends. CDR1 and CDR2 (germline): SGHVS, FQNEAQ. The CDR3 sequence is 18 residues long. The CDR3 region has the DNA TGTGCCAGCAGCTTAATTGCCGGTTCGCCCAGCTCTGGAAACACCATATATTTT. It is translated as CASSLIAGSPSSGNTIYF.

This clonotype was counted ten times or more. The chain links TRBV4-3 to TRBJ2-3, with 8 nucleotides matching TRBD2. The junction had 6 bases not matched to a gene; V was cut back by 3 bases and J by 1 base. The length of the CDR3 is 16 residues. Germline CDR1 reads LGHNA; CDR2 reads YSLEER. In DNA, the CDR3 is TGCGCCAGCAGCCAGACCGGGGGGGCCGGCACAGATACGCAGTATTTT. Translated: CASSQTGGAGTDTQYF.

The chain carries TRBV29-1 and TRBJ1-1; D not resolved. Germline CDR1 SQVTM, CDR2 ANQGSEA. V was shortened by 4 bases and J by 7 bases, with 7 bases between the two germline ends. The CDR3 covers 10 residues. The CDR3 protein is CSVGGFEAFF. CDR3 DNA: TGCAGCGTTGGTGGTTTTGAAGCTTTCTTT.

This clonotype was seen ten or more times. The CDR3 protein is CASSPNTGRRGAEAFF. The CDR3 DNA sequence: TGTGCCAGCAGCCCGAACACTGGGAGGCGAGGCGCTGAAGCTTTCTTT. The chain is built from TRBV5-8 and TRBJ1-1; the D is unclear. The V gene lost 4 bases and the J gene lost 6 bases, with 22 bases spanning the gap. This CDR3 spans 16 amino acids. The germline V gene encodes CDR1 SGHTS and CDR2 YDEGEE.

J is TRBJ2-1 and V is TRBV24-1; D may be TRBD1 (6 bases). CDR3 size: 16 residues. Looked up from germline, CDR1 is KGHDR and CDR2 is SFDVKD. V lost 3 bases and J 4 bases, leaving 15 bases between the germline ends. CDR3 DNA: TGTGCCACCAGTGATCCCGGGGCAGGGGCTTACAATGAGCAGTTCTTC. Amino acids: CATSDPGAGAYNEQFF.

This clonotype was seen ten or more times. This chain uses TRBV3-1 with TRBJ1-6; D is unresolved. The CDR3 sequence is 15 residues long. CDR1 is LGHDT and CDR2 is YNNKEL in the germline V gene (reference sequence). Trimming removed 1 base at V and 4 bases at J, with 8 bases between. CDR3 DNA sequence: TGTGCCAGCAGCCAAGGTCTAGGGTATAATTCACCCCTCCACTTT. This sequence encodes CASSQGLGYNSPLHF.

V is TRBV25-1 and J is TRBJ1-5; 8 bases are shared with TRBD1. The trim removed 6 bases at V and 0 bases at J, leaving 7 bases unmatched. CDR1 is MGHDK, CDR2 SYGVNS, per germline. This CDR3 spans 16 amino acids. CDR3 amino acids: CASREQGVYSNQPQHF. In nucleotides, the CDR3 is TGTGCCAGCAGAGAACAGGGGGTGTATAGCAATCAGCCCCAGCATTTT.

The chain links TRBV15 to TRBJ2-6; no clear D. Germline V gene lookup returns CDR1 LNHNV and CDR2 YYDKDF (reference sequence). The CDR3 sequence is 16 residues long. Trimming shortened V by 0 bases and J by 0 bases, and 6 bases separated the two germline ends. The CDR3 loop is CATSRDQGSGANVLTF. In DNA form, the CDR3 reads TGTGCCACCAGCAGAGATCAAGGCTCTGGGGCCAACGTCCTGACTTTC.

This clonotype has at least ten counts. This chain links TRBV20-1 with TRBJ1-1; 7 positions agree with TRBD1. CDR3 size: 14 residues. Germline CDR1 DFQATT, CDR2 SNEGSKA (reference sequence). V was pared by 1 base and J by 1 base, with 3 bases of the junction left unmatched. In DNA form, the CDR3 reads TGCAGTGCTAGAGCGGAGGGGGCGAACACTGAAGCTTTCTTT. It codes for CSARAEGANTEAFF.

The chain combines TRBV10-1 with TRBJ2-5; no clear D gene. Germline V lookup: CDR1 WNHNN, CDR2 SYGVQD (reference sequence). This CDR3 spans 13 amino acids. Between the trimmed V and J ends, which lost 0 bases and 4 bases, there was a span of 6 bases. CDR3 loop: CASSESRRETQYF. As DNA, the CDR3 is TGCGCCAGCAGTGAGTCCAGGAGAGAGACCCAGTACTTC.